This T cell receptor beta chain was profiled in a study of long-term antiretroviral therapy in people with HIV. Regarding the study as a whole: After ART, diversity increased yet remained lower than transplant donor controls.

For this clone: Its antigen is not known.

Sequencing relied on immunoSEQ assay v3.0, run at survey level. The target of sequencing was 40,000-50,000 T-cell genomes per sample. Method: immunoSEQ multiplex PCR; TCRdb's copy keeps in-frame clones and lacks some. The sample yields 35,000 to 50,000 clones, around 86% seen once. The CDR3 is 15 residues long. Germline trimming cut 3 bases from V and 7 bases from J; bases unmatched to any gene: 7. Per the germline V gene, CDR1 is ENHRY and CDR2 is SYGVKD. This sequence originates from a woman between 50 and 59 years old with HIV. The specimen was unsorted PBMCs, collected 0.1 years before starting antiretroviral therapy. The gene calls are TRBV10-3 and TRBJ2-1; 9 bases match TRBD2. CDR3 protein: CAISEKAGGQNEQFF. CDR3 in DNA: TGTGCCATCAGTGAAAAGGCGGGGGGGCAGAATGAGCAGTTCTTC.